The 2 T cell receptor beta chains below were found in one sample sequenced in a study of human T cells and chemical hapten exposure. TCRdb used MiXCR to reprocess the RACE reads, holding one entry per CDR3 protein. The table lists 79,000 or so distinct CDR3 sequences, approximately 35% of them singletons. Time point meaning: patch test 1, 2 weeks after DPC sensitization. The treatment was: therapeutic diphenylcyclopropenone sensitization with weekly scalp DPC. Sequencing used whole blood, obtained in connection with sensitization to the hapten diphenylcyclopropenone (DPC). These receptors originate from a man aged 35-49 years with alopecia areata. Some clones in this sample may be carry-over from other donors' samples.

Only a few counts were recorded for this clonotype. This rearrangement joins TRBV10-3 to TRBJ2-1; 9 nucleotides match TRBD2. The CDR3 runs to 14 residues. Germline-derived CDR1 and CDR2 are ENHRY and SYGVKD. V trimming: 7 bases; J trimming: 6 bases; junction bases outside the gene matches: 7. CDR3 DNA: TGTGCCATCACTACTAGCGGGTGGGGCAATGAGCAGTTCTTC. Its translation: CAITTSGWGNEQFF.

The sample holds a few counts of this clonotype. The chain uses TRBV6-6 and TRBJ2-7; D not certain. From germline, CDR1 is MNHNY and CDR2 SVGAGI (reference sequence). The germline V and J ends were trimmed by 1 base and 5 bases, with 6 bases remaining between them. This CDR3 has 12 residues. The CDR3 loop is CASSYLEDEQYF. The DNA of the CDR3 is TGTGCCAGCAGTTACTTAGAGGACGAGCAGTACTTC.